A selection of T cell receptor beta chains follows, all from one sample in a study of control samples from healthy donors and cancer patients. The assay was immunoSEQ multiplex PCR, and TCRdb's table has in-frame clones only and misses some. Counted here are about 120,000 clones, less than 90% occurring once; the ten biggest clones make up around 1.8%. Specimen: blood. These receptors all come from a man between 18 and 29 years old in good health. Each CDR3 is given with its conserved first and last residue. The order of the fields is V gene, clone size, D gene, J gene, CDR3 length, CDR3 protein, CDR3 DNA. D genes are given only for firm matches. Some rows mark clone size as missing; the rest say once, few, many or name a class of expanded clone.

V gene: TRBV27
clone size: .
D gene: TRBD2
J gene: TRBJ2-7
CDR3 length: 14
CDR3 protein: CASSLSSGSYEQYF
CDR3 DNA: TGTGCCAGCAGTTTATCTAGCGGGAGCTACGAGCAGTACTTC

V gene: TRBV11-3
clone size: .
D gene: .
J gene: TRBJ2-1
CDR3 length: 15
CDR3 protein: CASSPRGQGGSEQFF
CDR3 DNA: TGTGCCAGCAGCCCAAGGGGGCAGGGAGGGAGTGAGCAGTTCTTC

V gene: TRBV18
clone size: .
D gene: .
J gene: TRBJ2-7
CDR3 length: 13
CDR3 protein: CASSPGRDHEQYF
CDR3 DNA: TGTGCCAGCTCACCAGGCAGGGATCACGAGCAGTACTTC

V gene: TRBV6-2/TRBV6-3
clone size: .
D gene: .
J gene: TRBJ2-1
CDR3 length: 13
CDR3 protein: CASSSDGDNEQFF
CDR3 DNA: TGTGCCAGCAGTTCCGACGGGGACAATGAGCAGTTCTTC

V gene: TRBV7-3
clone size: few
D gene: TRBD2
J gene: TRBJ2-1
CDR3 length: 15
CDR3 protein: CASSLSSGSGKEQFF
CDR3 DNA: TGTGCCAGCAGCTTAAGTAGCGGGAGCGGGAAGGAGCAGTTCTTC

V gene: TRBV6-5
clone size: .
D gene: .
J gene: TRBJ2-7
CDR3 length: 15
CDR3 protein: CASSRPGDGSNEQYF
CDR3 DNA: TGTGCCAGCAGTCGCCCAGGAGACGGGTCTAACGAGCAGTACTTC

V gene: TRBV6-2/TRBV6-3
clone size: once
D gene: .
J gene: TRBJ2-2
CDR3 length: 16
CDR3 protein: CASSLRVSRFTGELFF
CDR3 DNA: TGTGCCAGCAGCCTACGAGTATCACGATTCACCGGGGAGCTGTTTTTT

V gene: TRBV18
clone size: .
D gene: .
J gene: TRBJ2-7
CDR3 length: 13
CDR3 protein: CASSPSDTRGGNF
CDR3 DNA: TGTGCCAGCTCCCCATCGGACACCCGAGGGGGTAACTTC

V gene: TRBV7-3
clone size: .
D gene: .
J gene: TRBJ2-7
CDR3 length: 14
CDR3 protein: CASSPRTETYEQYF
CDR3 DNA: TGTGCCAGCAGCCCCCGGACAGAGACCTACGAGCAGTACTTC

V gene: TRBV28
clone size: .
D gene: .
J gene: TRBJ1-4
CDR3 length: 15
CDR3 protein: CASRNPFPTNEKLFF
CDR3 DNA: TGTGCCAGCAGAAATCCTTTCCCAACTAATGAAAAACTGTTTTTT

V gene: TRBV28
clone size: .
D gene: TRBD1
J gene: TRBJ1-4
CDR3 length: 14
CDR3 protein: CASSLRQGNEKLFF
CDR3 DNA: TGTGCCAGCAGTCTCCGACAGGGTAATGAAAAACTGTTTTTT

V gene: TRBV18
clone size: .
D gene: .
J gene: TRBJ1-4
CDR3 length: 16
CDR3 protein: CASSPPGGTEYEKLFF
CDR3 DNA: TGTGCCAGCTCACCACCGGGGGGTACCGAGTATGAAAAACTGTTTTTT

V gene: TRBV6-1
clone size: .
D gene: TRBD2
J gene: TRBJ2-1
CDR3 length: 19
CDR3 protein: CASSERAGVLAGVGNEQFF
CDR3 DNA: TGTGCCAGCAGTGAAAGAGCAGGGGTATTAGCGGGAGTCGGCAATGAGCAGTTCTTC

V gene: TRBV10-3
clone size: .
D gene: TRBD2
J gene: TRBJ2-1
CDR3 length: 14
CDR3 protein: CAISTGTTYNEQFF
CDR3 DNA: TGTGCCATCAGCACCGGGACTACCTACAATGAGCAGTTCTTC

V gene: TRBV7-9
clone size: .
D gene: .
J gene: TRBJ1-1
CDR3 length: 14
CDR3 protein: CASSLNNGATEAFF
CDR3 DNA: TGTGCCAGCAGCCTCAATAATGGGGCCACTGAAGCTTTCTTT

V gene: TRBV5-1
clone size: .
D gene: .
J gene: TRBJ1-4
CDR3 length: 14
CDR3 protein: CASSPGATNEKLFF
CDR3 DNA: TGCGCCAGCAGCCCAGGGGCAACTAATGAAAAACTGTTTTTT

V gene: TRBV29-1
clone size: .
D gene: .
J gene: TRBJ1-5
CDR3 length: 10
CDR3 protein: CSVPGQPQHF
CDR3 DNA: TGCAGCGTTCCGGGTCAGCCCCAGCATTTT

V gene: TRBV5-1
clone size: .
D gene: .
J gene: TRBJ2-3
CDR3 length: 14
CDR3 protein: CASSVPPERDRQYF
CDR3 DNA: TGCGCCAGCAGCGTACCTCCCGAGCGCGATAGGCAGTATTTT

V gene: TRBV9
clone size: .
D gene: .
J gene: TRBJ1-4
CDR3 length: 15
CDR3 protein: CASRIGSGPGEKLFF
CDR3 DNA: TGTGCCAGCAGAATAGGGTCTGGGCCGGGTGAAAAACTGTTTTTT

V gene: TRBV5-1
clone size: once
D gene: TRBD1
J gene: TRBJ1-4
CDR3 length: 15
CDR3 protein: CASSLNTGEGEKLFF
CDR3 DNA: TGCGCCAGCAGCTTGAATACAGGGGAGGGTGAAAAACTGTTTTTT

V gene: TRBV4-2
clone size: .
D gene: .
J gene: TRBJ2-4
CDR3 length: 17
CDR3 protein: CASSQDFWRADKNIQYF
CDR3 DNA: TGTGCCAGCAGCCAAGATTTTTGGCGGGCGGACAAAAACATTCAGTACTTC

V gene: TRBV7-2
clone size: .
D gene: .
J gene: TRBJ1-2
CDR3 length: 14
CDR3 protein: CASSLGTQIYGYTF
CDR3 DNA: TGTGCCAGCAGCTTGGGGACGCAAATCTATGGCTACACCTTC

V gene: TRBV18
clone size: .
D gene: TRBD1
J gene: TRBJ1-5
CDR3 length: 16
CDR3 protein: CASSPSRDRDNQPQHF
CDR3 DNA: TGTGCCAGCTCACCTAGCCGGGACAGGGACAATCAGCCCCAGCATTTT

V gene: TRBV11-2
clone size: .
D gene: .
J gene: TRBJ1-1
CDR3 length: 14
CDR3 protein: CASSLGAGNTEAFF
CDR3 DNA: TGTGCCAGCAGCTTAGGGGCGGGGAACACTGAAGCTTTCTTT

V gene: TRBV28
clone size: .
D gene: .
J gene: TRBJ2-3
CDR3 length: 13
CDR3 protein: CASSFDPTDTQYF
CDR3 DNA: TGTGCCAGCAGTTTTGACCCCACAGATACGCAGTATTTT

V gene: TRBV11-2
clone size: few
D gene: .
J gene: TRBJ2-7
CDR3 length: 14
CDR3 protein: CASSLALAPYEQYF
CDR3 DNA: TGTGCCAGCAGCTTAGCCCTAGCTCCGTACGAGCAGTACTTC

V gene: TRBV13
clone size: few
D gene: TRBD2
J gene: TRBJ2-7
CDR3 length: 17
CDR3 protein: CASSLGGRGLAKYEQYF
CDR3 DNA: TGTGCCAGCAGCTTAGGTGGTAGAGGACTAGCGAAATACGAGCAGTACTTC